One and the same sample provided the 14 T cell receptor beta chains below, sequenced in a study of breast tumors, draining lymph nodes, adjacent tissues. One entry per CDR3 protein results from TCRdb running MiXCR on the multiplex PCR reads. Of around 130,000 distinct CDR3 sequences listed, about 20% are singletons. Samples came from axillary lymph nodes draining the breast cancer. Sequenced sample: axillary lymph node tissue. Receptors originate from a female donor with breast cancer. Some clones in this sample may be carry-over from other donors' samples.

Ten or more counts support this clonotype. The V gene is TRBV29-1, the J gene TRBJ2-7; D is possibly TRBD1 or TRBD2 (6 bases each). From germline, CDR1 is SQVTM and CDR2 ANQGSEA. The CDR3 loop spans 13 amino acids. The CDR3 DNA reads TGCAGTGGCCGGGGGCAGAGTTCCTACGAGCAGTACTTC. Residues: CSGRGQSSYEQYF.

This clonotype was counted at least ten times. J is TRBJ1-2 and V is TRBV6-6; D is undetermined. The germline V gene has CDR1 MNHNY and CDR2 SVGAGI (reference sequence). CDR3 size: 12 residues. The germline V and J ends were trimmed by 2 bases and 8 bases, with 9 bases remaining between them. The CDR3 coding sequence is TGTGCCAGCAGTTACGGACCCTCCGGCTACACCTTC. Translation gives CASSYGPSGYTF.

This clonotype was counted ten times or more. The rearrangement uses TRBV5-1 and TRBJ2-6; D gene unclear. Looked up from germline, CDR1 is SGHRS and CDR2 is YFSETQ. Trimming pared 2 bases from V and 0 bases from J, leaving 9 bases between. CDR3 size: 16 residues. CDR3 residues: CASSLNPYSGANVLTF. DNA for the CDR3: TGCGCCAGCAGCTTAAACCCGTACTCTGGGGCCAACGTCCTGACTTTC.

In this sample, this clonotype turned up many times. An end of the junction differs from the germline gene, which may be a read error. The V and J genes are TRBV12-3 or TRBV12-4 and TRBJ2-1, with D possibly being TRBD1 (5 bases). The CDR3 covers 14 residues. Written as DNA, the CDR3 is TGTGCCAGCAGATTAGACAGTTCCTACAATGAGCAGTTCTTC. Encoded protein: CASRLDSSYNEQFF.

This clonotype was counted a few times. The CDR3 nucleotides are TGTGCCAGCAGTTACAGGGGTAGGGCAGATACGCAGTATTTT. Amino acids: CASSYRGRADTQYF. The rearrangement joins TRBV12-3 or TRBV12-4 to TRBJ2-3; TRBD1 agrees at 7 bases. Germline trimming cut 4 bases from V and 4 bases from J; bases unmatched to any gene: 5. This CDR3 spans 14 amino acids.

This clonotype was seen repeatedly, ten times or more. The V and J genes are TRBV3-1 and TRBJ2-3; unclear D gene. Trimming took 3 bases from V and 12 from J, leaving 13 bases between them. CDR3 length equals 12 residues. Germline loops: CDR1 LGHDT, CDR2 YNNKEL (reference sequence). In DNA, the CDR3 is TGTGCCAGCAGCCACGCCCCGCGAAAACAGTATTTT. This gives the protein CASSHAPRKQYF.

This clonotype appeared a few times. The V call is TRBV19, the J call TRBJ1-5; maybe TRBD1 (6 bases). V was pared by 9 bases and J by 7 bases, with 19 bases between. From germline, CDR1 is LNHDA and CDR2 SQIVND (reference sequence). The CDR3 sequence is 14 residues long. The CDR3 region is CASRGTSVNQPQHF. The CDR3 bases are TGTGCCAGCCGTGGGACATCAGTAAACCAGCCCCAGCATTTT.

This clonotype was detected many times. The chain has TRBV20-1 and TRBJ2-7; tentative D call: TRBD2 (5 bases). The V and J ends lost 3 bases and 4 bases respectively, with 13 bases between them. Germline values: CDR1 DFQATT, CDR2 SNEGSKA (reference sequence). This CDR3 region has 13 residues. The CDR3 here is CSASSGVNYEQYF. CDR3 DNA sequence: TGCAGTGCTAGTTCCGGGGTCAATTACGAGCAGTACTTC.

This clonotype was seen many times. V and J are TRBV4-1 and TRBJ2-1, with unresolved D. This CDR3 has 15 residues. Germline V gene sequence: CDR1 MGHRA, CDR2 YSYEKL. The V end lost 0 bases, the J end lost 4 bases, and 10 bases lay between the germline ends. The CDR3 sequence: CASSQDGASYNEQFF. CDR3 sequence (DNA): TGCGCCAGCAGCCAAGATGGAGCATCATACAATGAGCAGTTCTTC.

This clonotype was recorded many times. This chain connects TRBV6-6 to TRBJ2-1, with D possibly TRBD2 on 5 matching bases. The V and J ends lost 2 bases and 2 bases respectively, with 7 bases between them. The germline V gene encodes CDR1 MNHNY and CDR2 SVGAGI (reference sequence). The CDR3 covers 14 residues. The CDR3 DNA reads as TGTGCCAGCAGTTACGACGGGGCCTACAATGAGCAGTTCTTC. It translates to CASSYDGAYNEQFF.

In this sample, this clonotype turned up many times. The chain employs TRBV6-1 and TRBJ2-7; D is possibly TRBD2 (5 bases). The CDR3 has 14 amino acids. Germline loops: CDR1 MNHNS, CDR2 SASEGT. Trimming pared 6 bases from V and 4 bases from J, leaving 16 bases between. The chain's CDR3 is CASRTGPPGYEQYF. The CDR3 DNA follows: TGTGCCAGCAGAACCGGGCCACCGGGATACGAGCAGTACTTC.

Remarks on this clonotype: A much more abundant neighbour one base away suggests this may be a read error. The CDR3 here is CASSASGTTGTGELFF. In DNA, the CDR3 is TGTGCCAGCAGCGCCAGCGGGACAACGGGGACCGGGGAGCTGTTTTTT. The rearrangement joins TRBV9 to TRBJ2-2; tentatively, D is TRBD2 (7 bases). Trimming left V 3 bases short and J 5 bases short, with 17 bases between. The CDR3 contains 16 residues. Germline loops: CDR1 SGDLS, CDR2 YYNGEE.

The chain is built from TRBV28 and TRBJ1-6, with D possibly matching TRBD1 (5 bases). V shed 2 bases and J shed 14 bases, with 16 bases lying between them. The germline gives CDR1 MDHEN, CDR2 SYDVKM. The CDR3 totals 14 residues. The CDR3 reads CASSLGGTADTLHF. The CDR3 bases are TGTGCCAGCAGTTTAGGTGGGACCGCAGACACCCTCCACTTT.

The chain joins TRBV6-5 to TRBJ2-2; TRBD2 matches 10 bases. This CDR3 region has 15 residues. After removal of 6 bases from V and 11 bases from J, the junction contained 12 bases not matched to a gene. Per the germline V gene, CDR1 is MNHEY and CDR2 is SVGAGI. In DNA form, the CDR3 reads TGTGCCAGCAGCTGGACTAGCGGTACCACCAGTGAGCTGTTTTTT. This codes for CASSWTSGTTSELFF.